These 16 T cell receptor beta chains share one sample of origin, sequenced in a study of CD4 T cells in relation to SARS-CoV-2 and coronaviruses. Unexposed donor CD4+ T cells date from 2011-2018, before the COVID-19 pandemic. CD4+ T cells were isolated from the cells after less than 13 days of culture. The table came from immunoSEQ multiplex PCR; TCRdb's copy has only in-frame clones and leaves some out. The table lists roughly 20,000 clones, roughly 66% of them singletons, with 8% to 13% in the top ten. Their cognate antigens are unknown. The sequenced sample consisted of CD4+ T cells from PBMCs, cultured in vitro. These receptors came from a human donor in good health.

This chain connects TRBV7-2 to TRBJ2-2; D gene ambiguous. The germline V gene has CDR1 SGHTA and CDR2 FQGNSA. V lost 2 bases and J 6 bases, leaving 13 bases between the germline ends. The CDR3 extends over 15 amino acids. The CDR3 DNA follows: TGTGCCAGCAGCTTAAGAATAGCTGCATCCGGGGAGCTGTTTTTT. Its translation: CASSLRIAASGELFF.

The chain combines TRBV2 with TRBJ2-5; D remains ambiguous. Germline values: CDR1 SNHLY, CDR2 FYNNEI. The CDR3 length is 13 residues. V was shortened by 1 base and J by 4 bases, with 7 bases between the two germline ends. CDR3 coding DNA: TGTGCCAGCAGTGAAGAAGCTGGAGAGACCCAGTACTTC. Its protein product is CASSEEAGETQYF.

This rearrangement joins TRBV14 to TRBJ1-2, with 10 bases aligning to TRBD1. Germline V gene data show CDR1 as SGHDN and CDR2 as FVKESK. The CDR3 contains 15 residues. The trim removed 5 bases at V and 8 bases at J, leaving 11 bases unmatched. CDR3 nucleotide sequence: TGTGCCAGCAGCTTTCCCGGGACAGGGGCTGAGGGCTACACCTTC. This translates into CASSFPGTGAEGYTF.

This chain connects TRBV27 to TRBJ2-3; D is possibly TRBD2 (6 bases). Trimming removed 4 bases from V and 5 bases from J, with 19 bases in between. CDR1 is MNHEY, CDR2 SMNVEV, per germline (reference sequence). This CDR3 contains 16 residues. The CDR3 DNA is TGTGCCAGCAGTTCAATCGGCGGGGCCAGGATAGATACGCAGTATTTT. Protein sequence: CASSSIGGARIDTQYF.

The V and J genes are TRBV3-1 (or the pseudogene TRBV3-2) and TRBJ1-1; the D gene is possibly TRBD1 (6 bases). Between the trimmed V and J ends, which lost 5 bases and 4 bases, there was a span of 11 bases. CDR3 size: 13 residues. Germline assignment: CDR1 LGHDT and CDR2 YNNKEL (reference sequence). CDR3 amino acids: CASSRGLFTEAFF. The CDR3 DNA sequence: TGTGCCAGCAGCAGGGGGTTGTTCACTGAAGCTTTCTTT.

This clone was observed a handful of times. The chain joins TRBV6-6 to TRBJ2-7; 7 bases agree with TRBD1. Germline V gene sequence: CDR1 MNHNY, CDR2 SVGAGI (reference sequence). V lost 5 bases, J lost 4 bases, and 17 bases stayed unmatched. The CDR3 covers 17 residues. The CDR3 reads CASSPPLKGAGIYEQYF. The CDR3 nucleotides are TGTGCCAGCAGTCCCCCGCTTAAGGGGGCCGGGATATACGAGCAGTACTTC.

The chain recombines TRBV3-1 (or the pseudogene TRBV3-2) with TRBJ2-2; no clear D. Germline V CDR1 and CDR2: LGHDT, YNNKEL (reference sequence). V dropped 1 base and J dropped 6 bases, with 9 bases sitting between them. The CDR3 length is 14 residues. As DNA, the CDR3 is TGTGCCAGCAGCCAAGGCCCAACCGCCGGGGAGCTGTTTTTT. Amino acids: CASSQGPTAGELFF.

The chain joins TRBV12-2 to TRBJ2-1; the table calls TRBD1, which could not be checked here. TRBV12-2 is flagged as a pseudogene. The CDR3 is 12 amino acids. In DNA form, the CDR3 reads TGTGCAAGTCGCTTAGTTTGCAGGGGACAGTTCTTC. It translates to CASRLVCRGQFF.

This clone is medium-sized. This chain connects TRBV7-2 to TRBJ1-3; 7 positions match TRBD1. Germline V gene data show CDR1 as SGHTA and CDR2 as FQGNSA. Trimming cost V 5 bases and J 1 base; bases outside gene matches: 5. The CDR3 length is 15 residues. CDR3 DNA sequence: TGTGCCAGCAGCCTAGACAGGGTATCTGGAAACACCATATATTTT. Translating it yields CASSLDRVSGNTIYF.

The chain has TRBV6-6 and TRBJ2-5; 12 bases map to TRBD2. Germline CDR1 MNHNY, CDR2 SVGAGI (reference sequence). CDR3 length: 16 amino acids. Trimming removed 5 bases from V and 1 base from J; junction bases left unmatched: 5. The CDR3: CASSPGLAGPQETQYF. Written as DNA, the CDR3 is TGTGCCAGCAGTCCGGGACTAGCGGGCCCCCAAGAGACCCAGTACTTC.

The chain employs TRBV7-2 and TRBJ2-7, with a possible D match to TRBD2 (5 bases). V was cut by 5 bases and J by 4 bases, with 6 bases left in between. In germline, CDR1 is SGHTA, CDR2 FQGNSA. This CDR3 contains 11 residues. The CDR3 DNA sequence: TGTGCCAGCAGCAGGGAGTACGAGCAGTACTTC. Translating it yields CASSREYEQYF.

The V call is TRBV6-5, the J call TRBJ1-1, with TRBD1 as a possible D gene (5 bases). Trimming left V 6 bases short and J 5 bases short, with 19 bases between. Germline loops: CDR1 MNHEY, CDR2 SVGAGI. This CDR3 is built from 15 residues. CDR3 bases: TGTGCCAGCAGCCAATTCAGGGAAGTAAGGACTGAAGCTTTCTTT. Its protein product is CASSQFREVRTEAFF.

V gene TRBV2 combines with J gene TRBJ2-5; TRBD2 agrees at 9 bases. Trimming removed 3 bases from V and 5 bases from J; junction bases left unmatched: 7. CDR3 size: 15 residues. Germline-derived CDR1 and CDR2 are SNHLY and FYNNEI. CDR3 protein: CASSDSLAGWETQYF. CDR3 nucleotides: TGTGCCAGCAGTGACTCACTAGCGGGTTGGGAGACCCAGTACTTC.

This chain links TRBV19 with TRBJ1-2, with D tentatively TRBD1 (6 bases). The germline V gene has CDR1 LNHDA and CDR2 SQIVND (reference sequence). This CDR3 has 14 residues. V was shortened by 3 bases and J by 2 bases, with 10 bases between the two germline ends. The CDR3 spells CASSMGAHNYGYTF. The CDR3 region has the DNA TGTGCCAGTAGTATGGGGGCGCACAACTATGGCTACACCTTC.

V usage is TRBV4-3 and J usage is TRBJ2-4; D might be TRBD1 (7 bases). With 0 bases removed from V and 0 bases from J, the gap between germline ends came to 12 bases. Germline V gives CDR1 LGHNA, CDR2 YSLEER. This CDR3 is built from 17 residues. CDR3 sequence reads: CASSQDQGGSAKNIQYF. CDR3 bases: TGCGCCAGCAGCCAAGATCAGGGGGGCTCAGCCAAAAACATTCAGTACTTC.

The V and J genes are TRBV30 and TRBJ2-3; 7 bases map to TRBD2. J was trimmed by 4 bases and V by 3 bases; bases with no gene match: 10. Germline CDR1 and CDR2: GTSNPN and SVGIG (reference sequence). The CDR3 has 15 residues. The DNA for the CDR3 is TGTGCCTGGAGCACAAGCGGGATGAACCCAGATACGCAGTATTTT. It specifies CAWSTSGMNPDTQYF.